A selection of T cell receptor beta chains follows, all from one sample in a study of cytomegalovirus exposure and HLA in healthy donors. TCRdb's copy holds only in-frame clones and misses some; the assay was immunoSEQ multiplex PCR. In all, the sample yields about 130,000 clones. The specimen sequenced was PBMCs. All receptors derive from a man between 18 and 29 years old in good health and CMV-seronegative. CDR3s include the opening cysteine and the closing phenylalanine or tryptophan. D genes are given only for firm matches.

v_call	d_call	j_call	cdr3_aa	cdr3_nt
TRBV6-5	TRBD1	TRBJ1-1	CASSYPGQGEAFF	TGTGCCAGCAGTTACCCGGGACAGGGCGAAGCTTTCTTT
TRBV2	NA	TRBJ2-7	CAISPAFSYEQYF	TGTGCCATCTCTCCAGCGTTCTCCTACGAGCAGTACTTC
TRBV5-1	NA	TRBJ2-1	CASSLGGHDYNEQFF	TGCGCCAGCAGCTTGGGGGGGCACGACTACAATGAGCAGTTCTTC
TRBV6-6	NA	TRBJ2-1	CASSRYVNEQFF	TGTGCCAGCTCGCGTTACGTCAATGAGCAGTTCTTC
TRBV5-1	NA	TRBJ2-5	CASTLYGGAQETQYF	TGCGCCAGCACCCTATATGGCGGGGCTCAAGAGACCCAGTACTTC
TRBV5-8	NA	TRBJ1-1	CASSLGTIGGDTEAFF	TGTGCCAGCAGCTTGGGAACTATCGGGGGGGACACTGAAGCTTTCTTT
TRBV5-1	NA	TRBJ1-4	CASSPRGLSNEKLFF	TGCGCCAGCAGCCCCAGGGGTTTGTCTAATGAAAAACTGTTTTTT
TRBV19	TRBD1	TRBJ1-5	CASSIWGQGVNQPQHF	TGTGCCAGTAGTATTTGGGGACAGGGGGTCAATCAGCCCCAGCATTTT
TRBV28	TRBD1	TRBJ2-4	CASSLDTGASKNIQYF	TGTGCCAGCAGTTTAGATACAGGGGCCTCGAAAAACATTCAGTACTTC
TRBV7-2	NA	TRBJ2-7	CASSPRGTVTYEQYF	TGTGCCAGCAGCCCACGGGGGACAGTGACCTACGAGCAGTACTTC
TRBV29-1	NA	TRBJ2-7	CSVEGLSYEQYF	TGCAGCGTTGAGGGACTCAGCTACGAGCAGTACTTC